This TCR beta chain appears in the sequencing data of a study of blood T cell repertoires in COVID-19. This CDR3 region has 13 residues. Germline V gene lookup returns CDR1 GTSNPN and CDR2 SVGIG (reference sequence). The V gene lost 2 bases and the J gene lost 8 bases, with 12 bases spanning the gap. Here immunoSEQ multiplex PCR was the method, and the copy in TCRdb shows in-frame clones only, minus some. Of more than 200,000 clones in the sample, around 84% are singletons; the top ten hold roughly a tenth. The chain is built from TRBV30 and TRBJ1-4; possible D gene TRBD1, 5 bases. The sample comprised peripheral blood. This TCR was sampled from a woman older than 75 with COVID-19, enrolled during active disease. The CDR3 loop reads CAWSRQPGEKLFF. The CDR3 DNA sequence: TGTGCCTGGAGTCGACAGCCCGGAGAAAAACTGTTTTTT.